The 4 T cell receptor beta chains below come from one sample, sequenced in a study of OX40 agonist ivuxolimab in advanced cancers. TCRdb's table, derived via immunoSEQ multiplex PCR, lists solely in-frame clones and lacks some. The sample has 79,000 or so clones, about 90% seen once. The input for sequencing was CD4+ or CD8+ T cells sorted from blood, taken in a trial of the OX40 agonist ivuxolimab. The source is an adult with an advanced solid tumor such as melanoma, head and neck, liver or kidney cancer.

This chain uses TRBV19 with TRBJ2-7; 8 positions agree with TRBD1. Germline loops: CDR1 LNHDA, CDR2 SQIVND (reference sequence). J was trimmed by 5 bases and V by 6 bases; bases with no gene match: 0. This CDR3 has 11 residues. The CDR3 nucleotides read TGTGCCAGTAGGACAGGGGACGAGCAGTACTTC. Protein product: CASRTGDEQYF.

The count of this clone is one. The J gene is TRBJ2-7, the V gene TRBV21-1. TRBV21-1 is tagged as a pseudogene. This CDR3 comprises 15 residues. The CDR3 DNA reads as TGTGCCAGCAGCGATACCTCGGGGGCTGGTTACGAGCAGTACTTC. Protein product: CASSDTSGAGYEQYF.

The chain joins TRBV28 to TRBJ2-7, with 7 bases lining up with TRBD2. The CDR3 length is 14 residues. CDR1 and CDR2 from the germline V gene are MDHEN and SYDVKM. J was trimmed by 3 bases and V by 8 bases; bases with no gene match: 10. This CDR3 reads CASGPHSSGYEQYF. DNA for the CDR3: TGTGCCAGCGGCCCACATTCTAGCGGCTACGAGCAGTACTTC. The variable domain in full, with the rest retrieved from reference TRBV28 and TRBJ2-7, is DVKVTQSSRYLVKRTGEKVFLECVQDMDHENMFWYRQDPGLGLRLIYFSYDVKMKEKGDIPEGYSVSREKKERFSLILESASTNQTSMYLCASGPHSSGYEQYFGPGTRLTVT.

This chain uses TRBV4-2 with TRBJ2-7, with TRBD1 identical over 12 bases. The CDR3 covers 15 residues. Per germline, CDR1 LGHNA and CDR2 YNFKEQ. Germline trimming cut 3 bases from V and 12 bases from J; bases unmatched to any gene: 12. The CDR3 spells CASSQVPGQGAQLYF. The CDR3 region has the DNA TGTGCCAGCAGCCAGGTACCGGGACAGGGGGCCCAATTGTACTTC.